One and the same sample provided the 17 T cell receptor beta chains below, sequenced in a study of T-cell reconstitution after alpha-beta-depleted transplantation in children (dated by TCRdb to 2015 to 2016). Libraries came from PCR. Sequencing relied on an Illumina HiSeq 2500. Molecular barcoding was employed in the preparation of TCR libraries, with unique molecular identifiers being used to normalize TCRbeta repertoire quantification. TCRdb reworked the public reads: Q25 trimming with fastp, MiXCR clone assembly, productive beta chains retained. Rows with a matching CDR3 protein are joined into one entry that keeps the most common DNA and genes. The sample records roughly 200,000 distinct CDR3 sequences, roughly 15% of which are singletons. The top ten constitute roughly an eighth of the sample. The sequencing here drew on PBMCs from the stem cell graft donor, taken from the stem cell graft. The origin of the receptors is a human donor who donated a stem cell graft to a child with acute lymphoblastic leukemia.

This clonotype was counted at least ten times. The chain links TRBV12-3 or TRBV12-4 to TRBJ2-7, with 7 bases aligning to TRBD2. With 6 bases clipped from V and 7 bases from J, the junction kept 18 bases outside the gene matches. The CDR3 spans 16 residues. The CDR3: CASSQTGLLEGIEQYF. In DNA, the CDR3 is TGTGCCAGCAGCCAGACGGGACTACTAGAAGGAATTGAGCAGTACTTC.

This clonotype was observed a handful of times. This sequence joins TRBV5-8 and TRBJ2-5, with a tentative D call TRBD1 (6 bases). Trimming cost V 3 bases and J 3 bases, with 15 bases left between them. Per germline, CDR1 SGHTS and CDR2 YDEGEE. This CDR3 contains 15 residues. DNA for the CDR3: TGTGCCAGCAGCTCCTTTCGGGACAAGGAAGAGACCCAGTACTTC. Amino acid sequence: CASSSFRDKEETQYF.

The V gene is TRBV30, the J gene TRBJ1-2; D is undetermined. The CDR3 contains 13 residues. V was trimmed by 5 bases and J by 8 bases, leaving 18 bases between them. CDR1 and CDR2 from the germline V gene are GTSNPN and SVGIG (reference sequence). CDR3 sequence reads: CAWDGVSPRGYTF. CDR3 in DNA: TGTGCCTGGGATGGAGTCTCCCCCCGGGGCTACACCTTC.

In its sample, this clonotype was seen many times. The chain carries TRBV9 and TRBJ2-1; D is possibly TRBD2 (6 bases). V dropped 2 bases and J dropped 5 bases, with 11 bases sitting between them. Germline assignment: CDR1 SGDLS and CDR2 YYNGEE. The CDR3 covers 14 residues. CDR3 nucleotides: TGTGCCAGCAGCGTCGGGACGGGGGACAATGAGCAGTTCTTC. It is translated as CASSVGTGDNEQFF.

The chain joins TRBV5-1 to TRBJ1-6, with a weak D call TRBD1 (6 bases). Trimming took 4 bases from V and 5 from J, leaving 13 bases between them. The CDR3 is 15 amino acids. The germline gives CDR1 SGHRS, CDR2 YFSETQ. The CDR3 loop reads CASSRTAQNNSPLHF. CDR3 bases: TGCGCCAGCAGCCGGACAGCCCAGAATAATTCACCCCTCCACTTT. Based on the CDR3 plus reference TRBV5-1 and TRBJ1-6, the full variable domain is KAGVTQTPRYLIKTRGQQVTLSCSPISGHRSVSWYQQTPGQGLQFLFEYFSETQRNKGNFPGRFSGRQFSNSRSEMNVSTLELGDSALYLCASSRTAQNNSPLHFGNGTRLTVT.

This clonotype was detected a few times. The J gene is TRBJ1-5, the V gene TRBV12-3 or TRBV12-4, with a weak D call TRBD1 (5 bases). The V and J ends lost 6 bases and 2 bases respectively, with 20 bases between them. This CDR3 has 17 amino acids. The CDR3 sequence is CASSLGTGRIGNQPQHF. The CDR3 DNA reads TGTGCCAGCAGCCTCGGGACGGGGCGGATCGGCAATCAGCCCCAGCATTTT.

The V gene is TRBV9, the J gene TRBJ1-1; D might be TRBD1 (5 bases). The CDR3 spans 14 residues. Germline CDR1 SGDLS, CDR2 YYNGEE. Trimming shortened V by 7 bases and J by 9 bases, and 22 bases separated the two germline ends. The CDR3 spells CASRPPEFGGKAFF. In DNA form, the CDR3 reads TGTGCCAGCCGACCACCAGAATTTGGGGGAAAAGCTTTCTTT.

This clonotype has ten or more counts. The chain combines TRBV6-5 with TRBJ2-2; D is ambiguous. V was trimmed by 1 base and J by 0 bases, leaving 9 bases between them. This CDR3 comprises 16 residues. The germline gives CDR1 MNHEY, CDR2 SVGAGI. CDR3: CASSYYATANTGELFF. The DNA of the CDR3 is TGTGCCAGCAGTTACTACGCAACCGCGAACACCGGGGAGCTGTTTTTT.

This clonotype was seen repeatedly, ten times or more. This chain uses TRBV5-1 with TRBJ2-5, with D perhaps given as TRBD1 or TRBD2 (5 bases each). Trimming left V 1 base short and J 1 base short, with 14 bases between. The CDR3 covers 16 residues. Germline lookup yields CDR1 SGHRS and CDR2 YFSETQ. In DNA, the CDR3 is TGCGCCAGCAGCTTGATGGGGGAAGAGGGCCAAGAGACCCAGTACTTC. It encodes CASSLMGEEGQETQYF.

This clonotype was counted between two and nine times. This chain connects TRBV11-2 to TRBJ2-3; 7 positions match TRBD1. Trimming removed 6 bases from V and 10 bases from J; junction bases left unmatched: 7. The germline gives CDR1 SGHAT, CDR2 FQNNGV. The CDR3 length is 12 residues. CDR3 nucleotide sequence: TGTGCCAGCAGGGTCCCAGGGGGATCGCAGTATTTT. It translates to CASRVPGGSQYF.

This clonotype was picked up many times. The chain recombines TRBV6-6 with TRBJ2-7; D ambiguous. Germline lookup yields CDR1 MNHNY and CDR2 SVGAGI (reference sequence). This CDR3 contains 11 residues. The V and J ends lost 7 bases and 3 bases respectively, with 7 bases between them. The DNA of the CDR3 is TGTGCCAGCATCCTGAACTACGAGCAGTACTTC. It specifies CASILNYEQYF.

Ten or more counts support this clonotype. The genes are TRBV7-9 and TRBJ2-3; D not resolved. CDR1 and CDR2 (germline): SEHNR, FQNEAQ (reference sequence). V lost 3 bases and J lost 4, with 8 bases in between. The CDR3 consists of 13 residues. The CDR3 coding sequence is TGTGCCAGCAGCTTCGCCTTATCAGATACGCAGTATTTT. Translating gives CASSFALSDTQYF.

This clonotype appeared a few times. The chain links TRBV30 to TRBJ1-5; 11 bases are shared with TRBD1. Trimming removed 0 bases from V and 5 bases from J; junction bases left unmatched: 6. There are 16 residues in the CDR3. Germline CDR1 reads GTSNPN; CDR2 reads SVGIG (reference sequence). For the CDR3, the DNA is TGTGCCTGGAGTGTAGGGGGACAGGGGGAGTATCAGCCCCAGCATTTT. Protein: CAWSVGGQGEYQPQHF.

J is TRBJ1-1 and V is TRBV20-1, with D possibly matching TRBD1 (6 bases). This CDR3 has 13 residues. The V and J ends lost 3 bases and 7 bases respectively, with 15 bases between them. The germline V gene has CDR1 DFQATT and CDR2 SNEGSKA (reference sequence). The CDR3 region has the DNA TGCAGTGCTAGGGGGTGGGGGCTGGATGAAGCTTTCTTT. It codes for CSARGWGLDEAFF.

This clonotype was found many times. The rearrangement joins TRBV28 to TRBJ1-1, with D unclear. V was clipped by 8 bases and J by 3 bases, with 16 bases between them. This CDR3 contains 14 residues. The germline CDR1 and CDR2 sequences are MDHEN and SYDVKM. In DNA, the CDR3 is TGTGCCAGCTCTCACCTGGACGGGGACACTGAAGCTTTCTTT. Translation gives CASSHLDGDTEAFF.

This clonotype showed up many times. CDR3 amino acids: CASSLYSGSSYNEQFF. The CDR3 nucleotides read TGTGCCAGCAGCTTATATAGCGGGAGCTCCTACAATGAGCAGTTCTTC. The chain couples TRBV12-3 or TRBV12-4 to TRBJ2-1; TRBD2 matches 9 bases. V dropped 6 bases and J dropped 0; count of bases not matched to a gene: 6. This CDR3 is 16 amino acids long.

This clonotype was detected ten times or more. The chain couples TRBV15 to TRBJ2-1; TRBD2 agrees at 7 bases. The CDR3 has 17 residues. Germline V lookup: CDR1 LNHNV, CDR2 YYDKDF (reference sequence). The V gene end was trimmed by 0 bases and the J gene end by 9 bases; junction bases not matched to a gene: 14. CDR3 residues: CATSRDLIKRGVSEQFF. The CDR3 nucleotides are TGTGCCACCAGCAGAGATTTAATTAAGCGGGGAGTGAGTGAGCAGTTCTTC.